Listed below are T cell receptor beta chains from one sample, sequenced in a study of identical twins. TCRdb ran MiXCR on the 5' RACE reads and lists one entry per CDR3 protein. This sample carries more than 1.5 million distinct CDR3 sequences, about 31% of them seen once, and the ten largest clones take around 0.25%. The source material was cord blood. The origin of the receptors is a newborn girl in good health. CDR3s include the opening cysteine and the closing phenylalanine or tryptophan.

v_gene,CDR3aa
TRBV11-2,CASSLTGQVDYGYTF
TRBV11-2,CASSLPITGVALVTDTQYF
TRBV21-1,CARICGAGGSDTQYF
TRBV24-1,CAEPQGNTEAFF
TRBV4-1,CASSQDSGQYNSPLHF
TRBV5-6,CASSHPMAHNYGYTF
TRBV12-3/TRBV12-4,CASSPLLAGVISEQFF
TRBV27,CASSWGTGRSYEQYF
TRBV20-1,CSARGTRLYNEQFF
TRBV20-1,CSARDWAGLNTEAFF
TRBV11-2,CASSSIQGHYNEQFF
TRBV5-5,CGRGAGGSNQPQHF
TRBV5-1,CASSLLYSSYEQYF
TRBV13,CASRRSTGELFF
TRBV20-1,CSASFRQGEGYTF
TRBV5-6,CASSLAVIELPYNEQYF
TRBV6-1,CASSSEGRGYTF
TRBV25-1,CASSEMGDGQETQYF
TRBV4-2,CASSHTGQGNQPQHF
TRBV25-1,CASSATSGSRSYEQYF
TRBV4-1,CASSQDKIWDRASYGYTF